The rows below give T cell receptor beta chains drawn from one sample of a study of shared clonotypes between healthy human individuals. Data came from immunoSEQ multiplex PCR; TCRdb stores just in-frame clones and leaves some out. The table lists approximately 1,000,000 clones, approximately 78% of them singletons. The sequenced sample consisted of memory CD4+ T cells from PBMCs. The receptors originated from a man aged 18 to 30 in good health. Some clones in this sample may be carry-over from other donors' samples. The CDR3 runs from the conserved cysteine through the conserved F or W. Fields, in order: CDR3 protein, CDR3 DNA, D gene, clone size, V gene, J gene. The D gene is left open where the match is weak. Part of the rows lack a size; the others show once, few, many or a class for expanded clones.

CASSREGDTEAFF	TGTGCCAGCAGCCGGGAGGGGGACACTGAAGCTTTCTTT	NA	NA	TRBV7-2	TRBJ1-1
CASRTLAGAGGELFF	TGTGCCAGTAGAACCCTAGCGGGAGCGGGCGGGGAGCTGTTTTTT	TRBD2	NA	TRBV19	TRBJ2-2
CASSQSTGGDEQYF	TGCGCCAGCAGTCAATCGACAGGGGGCGACGAGCAGTACTTC	TRBD1	NA	TRBV23-1	TRBJ2-7
CASSPDRSEGGYTF	TGTGCCAGTAGCCCAGACAGGAGTGAGGGAGGCTACACCTTC	NA	NA	TRBV19	TRBJ1-2
CASSREGMVGSYGYTF	TGCGCCAGCAGCCGAGAAGGGATGGTTGGAAGCTATGGCTACACCTTC	NA	few	TRBV5-1	TRBJ1-2
CATSVREGTDTQYF	TGTGCCACCAGCGTGCGGGAGGGCACAGATACGCAGTATTTT	TRBD2	many	TRBV15	TRBJ2-3
CASSLGGLAFQETQYF	TGCGCCAGCAGCTTGGGGGGACTAGCGTTCCAAGAGACCCAGTACTTC	TRBD2	NA	TRBV5-1	TRBJ2-5
CASSLFMDYGYTF	TGTGCCAGCAGCTTATTCATGGACTATGGCTACACCTTC	NA	NA	TRBV7-2	TRBJ1-2
CASSLGQLVDTQYF	TGTGCCAGCAGCCTCGGACAGCTTGTCGATACGCAGTATTTT	NA	NA	TRBV7-2	TRBJ2-3
CASSKTHLGELFF	TGTGCCAGCAGCAAAACCCACCTCGGGGAGCTGTTTTTT	NA	many	TRBV11-2	TRBJ2-2
CAISESGGSPKAFF	TGTGCCATCAGTGAGTCGGGTGGGAGCCCCAAAGCTTTCTTT	NA	few	TRBV10-3	TRBJ1-1
CSANGVYEQYF	TGCAGTGCTAACGGAGTCTACGAGCAGTACTTC	NA	NA	TRBV20-1	TRBJ2-7
CASSEALWNEQFF	TGTGCCAGCAGTGAAGCTCTTTGGAATGAGCAGTTCTTC	NA	NA	TRBV6-1	TRBJ2-1
CASSLAGRGNTGELFF	TGCGCCAGCAGCTTGGCCGGTAGGGGGAACACCGGGGAGCTGTTTTTT	NA	NA	TRBV5-1	TRBJ2-2
CASTGAGGVGNEQFF	TGTGCCAGCACCGGAGCGGGAGGGGTTGGAAATGAGCAGTTCTTC	TRBD2	NA	TRBV11-3	TRBJ2-1
CASSLTGAGEKLFF	TGCGCCAGCAGCCTGACAGGGGCTGGCGAAAAACTGTTTTTT	TRBD1	NA	TRBV5-1	TRBJ1-4
CASSDAEQAKNIQYF	TGTGCCAGCAGCGACGCCGAACAGGCCAAAAACATTCAGTACTTC	NA	many	TRBV27	TRBJ2-4
CASSRLASEYYNEQFF	TGTGCCAGCAGCCGCCTAGCGTCAGAATATTACAATGAGCAGTTCTTC	NA	NA	TRBV7-8	TRBJ2-1
CASRQPPGQVSTGELFF	TGTGCCAGCAGACAACCTCCGGGACAGGTTAGCACCGGGGAGCTGTTTTTT	TRBD1	NA	TRBV28	TRBJ2-2
CASGVQGGNTEAFF	TGTGCCAGCGGTGTACAGGGGGGTAACACTGAAGCTTTCTTT	TRBD1	NA	TRBV28	TRBJ1-1
CASSSLSFKGAGTDTQYF	TGTGCCAGCAGTTCCCTGTCATTTAAGGGAGCGGGCACAGATACGCAGTATTTT	NA	NA	TRBV27	TRBJ2-3
CASSWGAFSGTEAFF	TGTGCCAGCAGCTGGGGGGCCTTTAGTGGCACTGAAGCTTTCTTT	NA	NA	TRBV7-2	TRBJ1-1
CARSLEQGNTDTQYF	TGTGCCAGAAGCTTGGAGCAGGGGAACACAGATACGCAGTATTTT	NA	NA	TRBV5-3	TRBJ2-3
CASSDGIQETQYF	TGTGCCAGCAGCGACGGGATCCAAGAGACCCAGTACTTC	NA	NA	TRBV9	TRBJ2-5
CASSLVGSTSLRGKLFF	TGTGCCAGCAGCTTAGTAGGGTCTACCTCTCTAAGGGGAAAACTGTTTTTT	NA	NA	TRBV11-2	TRBJ1-4
CASSLPPPTGELFF	TGTGCCAGCAGCCTCCCCCCGCCCACCGGGGAGCTGTTTTTT	NA	few	TRBV7-2	TRBJ2-2
CASSLSGAGADTQYF	TGTGCCAGCAGCTTAAGCGGGGCGGGCGCAGATACGCAGTATTTT	NA	NA	TRBV7-3	TRBJ2-3
CASSPVGRDNEQFF	TGTGCCAGCAGCCCCGTGGGGAGGGACAATGAGCAGTTCTTC	TRBD2	NA	TRBV4-2	TRBJ2-1
CASSSKGTSGSSYNEQFF	TGTGCCAGCAGCTCTAAGGGGACTAGCGGAAGCTCCTACAATGAGCAGTTCTTC	TRBD2	once	TRBV5-4	TRBJ2-1
CASSGTGSLEQYF	TGTGCCAGCTCCGGGACAGGGTCTCTCGAGCAGTACTTC	TRBD1	NA	TRBV28	TRBJ2-7
CASSLPATDSGSPLHF	TGTGCCAGCAGTTTACCGGCGACAGACTCGGGCTCACCCCTCCACTTT	NA	NA	TRBV28	TRBJ1-6
CASSMDRREQYF	TGTGCCAGCAGTATGGACAGGAGAGAGCAGTACTTC	TRBD1	NA	TRBV28	TRBJ2-7
CASSPFLGYEQYF	TGTGCCAGCAGCCCATTTCTGGGATACGAGCAGTACTTC	NA	NA	TRBV27	TRBJ2-7
CASSLGGSTNEKLFF	TGTGCCAGCAGTTTGGGGGGGTCAACTAATGAAAAACTGTTTTTT	NA	NA	TRBV28	TRBJ1-4
CAWRRLAGPYEQYF	TGTGCCTGGAGGCGGCTAGCGGGCCCCTACGAGCAGTACTTC	TRBD2	NA	TRBV30	TRBJ2-7
CASSFYATDTQYF	TGTGCCAGCAGCTTCTATGCGACAGATACGCAGTATTTT	NA	NA	TRBV11-3	TRBJ2-3
CASSPKGASYEQYF	TGTGCCAGCTCACCAAAGGGGGCCTCCTACGAGCAGTACTTC	TRBD1	NA	TRBV18	TRBJ2-7
CASSHPGGTAVGYTF	TGCGCCAGCAGCCATCCAGGGGGGACTGCGGTTGGCTACACCTTC	TRBD1	few	TRBV4-3	TRBJ1-2
CASSHRGNYNEQFF	TGTGCCAGCAGCCACAGGGGCAACTACAATGAGCAGTTCTTC	TRBD1	NA	TRBV9	TRBJ2-1
CASRVGWNTEAFF	TGTGCCAGTAGGGTTGGGTGGAACACTGAAGCTTTCTTT	NA	NA	TRBV19	TRBJ1-1
CASSLNPGETQYF	TGTGCCAGCAGCTTAAACCCGGGAGAGACCCAGTACTTC	NA	NA	TRBV7-3	TRBJ2-5
CASSFRLAGIYNEQFF	TGTGCCAGCAGCTTCCGTCTGGCGGGAATCTACAATGAGCAGTTCTTC	NA	NA	TRBV11-2	TRBJ2-1
CASSTGLAGSYNEQFF	TGTGCCAGCTCAACGGGACTAGCGGGATCGTACAATGAGCAGTTCTTC	TRBD2	NA	TRBV18	TRBJ2-1
CATSRGASSYNEQFF	TGTGCCACCAGCAGAGGCGCGAGCTCCTACAATGAGCAGTTCTTC	NA	NA	TRBV15	TRBJ2-1
CASSDRGRNEKLFF	TGTGCCAGCAGTGACAGGGGACGTAATGAAAAACTGTTTTTT	NA	NA	TRBV6-1	TRBJ1-4
CASSLAARSAYEQYF	TGTGCCAGCAGCTTGGCCGCCAGGAGCGCCTACGAGCAGTACTTC	NA	once	TRBV5-4	TRBJ2-7
CARSPGETEAFF	TGTGCCAGAAGCCCCGGCGAAACTGAAGCTTTCTTT	NA	NA	TRBV5-3	TRBJ1-1
CATSRGQNWGANTGELFF	TGTGCCACCAGCAGGGGACAAAATTGGGGAGCGAACACCGGGGAGCTGTTTTTT	NA	NA	TRBV15	TRBJ2-2
CASSISGRLSYNEQFF	TGTGCCAGTAGTATAAGCGGGAGACTCTCCTACAATGAGCAGTTCTTC	TRBD2	NA	TRBV19	TRBJ2-1
CAWVDTGELFF	TGTGCCTGGGTTGACACCGGGGAGCTGTTTTTT	NA	NA	TRBV30	TRBJ2-2
CASSVDSYEQYF	TGTGCCAGCAGCGTGGATTCCTACGAGCAGTACTTC	NA	NA	TRBV5-4	TRBJ2-7